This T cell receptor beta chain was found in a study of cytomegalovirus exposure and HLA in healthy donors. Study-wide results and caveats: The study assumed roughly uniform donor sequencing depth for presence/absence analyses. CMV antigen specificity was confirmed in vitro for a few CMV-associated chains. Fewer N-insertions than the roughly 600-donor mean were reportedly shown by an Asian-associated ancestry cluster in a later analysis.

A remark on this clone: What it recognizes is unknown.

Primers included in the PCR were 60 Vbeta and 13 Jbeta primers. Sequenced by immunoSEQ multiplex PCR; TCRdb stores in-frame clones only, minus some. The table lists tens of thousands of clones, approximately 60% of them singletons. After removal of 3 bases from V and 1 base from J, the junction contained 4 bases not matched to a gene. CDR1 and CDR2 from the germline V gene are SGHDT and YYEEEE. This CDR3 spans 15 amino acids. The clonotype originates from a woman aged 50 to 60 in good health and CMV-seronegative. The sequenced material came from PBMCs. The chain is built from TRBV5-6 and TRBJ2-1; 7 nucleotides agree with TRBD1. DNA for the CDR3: TGTGCCAGCAGCTGGGGACAGTCATCCTACAATGAGCAGTTCTTC. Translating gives CASSWGQSSYNEQFF.